What follows are 18 T cell receptor beta chains derived from one specimen sequenced in a study of OX40 agonist ivuxolimab in advanced cancers. Measured with immunoSEQ multiplex PCR; TCRdb has only the in-frame clones, and not every one. The sample yields 70,000 or so clones, 70% to 90% seen once. Sequencing was performed on CD4+ or CD8+ T cells sorted from blood, taken in a trial of the OX40 agonist ivuxolimab. The receptors derive from an adult with an advanced solid tumor such as melanoma, head and neck, liver or kidney cancer.

The V gene is TRBV19, the J gene TRBJ2-1, with 9 bases that match TRBD1. Germline CDR1 is LNHDA and CDR2 is SQIVND (reference sequence). The CDR3 contains 14 residues. J lost 6 bases, V lost 6 bases, and 6 bases had no gene match. In DNA, the CDR3 is TGTGCCAGTAGCTCTGCGGGACAGGGCAATGAGCAGTTCTTC. It specifies CASSSAGQGNEQFF.

The chain combines TRBV7-9 with TRBJ2-1; D uncertain. This CDR3 is 11 amino acids long. The V gene's germline CDR1 is SEHNR and CDR2 FQNEAQ (reference sequence). Trimming took off 3 bases at V and 8 bases at J, with 5 bases between the two ends. CDR3 protein: CASSFWDEQFF. In nucleotides, the CDR3 is TGTGCCAGCAGCTTTTGGGATGAGCAGTTCTTC.

This clone has just a few counts. The chain carries TRBV2 and TRBJ2-1; TRBD1 aligns across 9 bases. This CDR3 has 15 residues. Germline V gives CDR1 SNHLY, CDR2 FYNNEI. V lost 3 bases to trimming and J lost 4 bases; unmatched junction nucleotides: 4. The CDR3 region is CASSDEGQGYNEQFF. CDR3 DNA: TGTGCCAGCAGTGATGAGGGACAGGGTTACAATGAGCAGTTCTTC.

This clone showed up just once. CDR3 coding DNA: TGTGCCAGCAGCTTGGGGGCAGGGGGGAGTGAAAAACTGTTTTTT. Its translation: CASSLGAGGSEKLFF. The chain employs TRBV5-6 and TRBJ1-4; the match to TRBD1 covers 7 bases. Germline CDR1 is SGHDT and CDR2 is YYEEEE. This CDR3 is 15 amino acids long. V lost 0 bases and J lost 7; bases outside the gene matches: 6. Looking up the rest from reference TRBV5-6 and TRBJ1-4 gives the full variable domain: DAGVTQSPTHLIKTRGQQVTLRCSPKSGHDTVSWYQQALGQGPQFIFQYYEEEERQRGNFPDRFSGHQFPNYSSELNVNALLLGDSALYLCASSLGAGGSEKLFFGSGTQLSVL.

This clone has just one count. The chain combines TRBV18 with TRBJ1-4; 12 positions match TRBD1. V trimming: 3 bases; J trimming: 7 bases; junction bases outside the gene matches: 6. CDR3 length equals 16 residues. CDR1 is KGHSH, CDR2 LQKENI, per germline. CDR3 amino acids: CASSPRDRGLSEKLFF. In nucleotides, the CDR3 is TGTGCCAGCTCACCCCGGGACAGGGGGCTGAGTGAAAAACTGTTTTTT.

The chain uses TRBV27 and TRBJ1-5; D is possibly TRBD1 (5 bases). The CDR3 is made up of 14 amino acids. Trimming shortened V by 1 base and J by 7 bases, and 11 bases separated the two germline ends. Germline V gene lookup returns CDR1 MNHEY and CDR2 SMNVEV (reference sequence). The CDR3 DNA sequence: TGTGCCAGCAGTTTATTCGCAGGGACCCAGCCCCAGCATTTT. Translation gives CASSLFAGTQPQHF.

This chain connects TRBV14 to TRBJ2-7, with TRBD2 identical over 11 bases. This CDR3 region has 21 residues. V shed 1 base, J shed 2 bases, and the junction held 19 bases outside the gene matches. Germline V gives CDR1 SGHDN, CDR2 FVKESK. The CDR3 loop reads CASSQVPWTGASGRWAYEQYF. In nucleotides, the CDR3 is TGTGCCAGCAGCCAAGTCCCTTGGACAGGAGCTAGCGGGAGGTGGGCCTACGAGCAGTACTTC.

The chain has TRBV6-1 and TRBJ2-1; 7 bases map to TRBD2. The V gene end was trimmed by 2 bases and the J gene end by 4 bases; junction bases not matched to a gene: 8. CDR1 is MNHNS, CDR2 SASEGT, per germline. CDR3 length: 16 amino acids. In DNA, the CDR3 is TGTGCCAGCAGTGAAAGGGTTAGCGGGCTATACAATGAGCAGTTCTTC. Residues: CASSERVSGLYNEQFF.

This sequence joins TRBV5-1 and TRBJ2-2; 7 nucleotides match TRBD1. The V and J ends lost 7 bases and 0 bases, in that order; junction bases with no gene match: 6. The CDR3 is 15 residues long. In germline, CDR1 is SGHRS, CDR2 YFSETQ. This chain's CDR3 is CASYRDSPNTGELFF. The CDR3 bases are TGCGCCAGCTACCGGGACAGTCCGAACACCGGGGAGCTGTTTTTT.

This clone was observed a single time. The J gene is TRBJ1-4, the V gene TRBV6-5; no clear D. The CDR3 is 13 amino acids. CDR1 and CDR2 from the germline V gene are MNHEY and SVGAGI. Trimming removed 8 bases at V and 3 bases at J, with 10 bases between. The CDR3 sequence: CASRGQPNEKLFF. In nucleotides, the CDR3 is TGTGCCAGCCGAGGTCAGCCTAATGAAAAACTGTTTTTT.

This clone was observed a few times. V is TRBV4-1 and J is TRBJ1-6; 7 bases line up with TRBD1. This CDR3 has 17 residues. Germline V lookup: CDR1 MGHRA, CDR2 YSYEKL. Trimming took 5 bases from V and 7 from J; bases not matched to a gene: 14. Here the CDR3 reads CASSSPLGGNLNSPLHF. DNA for the CDR3: TGCGCCAGCAGCTCTCCCTTAGGGGGCAATCTGAATTCACCCCTCCACTTT.

V gene TRBV11-2 combines with J gene TRBJ2-1; D may be TRBD2 (6 bases). The V end was cut by 1 base, the J end by 6 bases, with 10 bases between. The CDR3 is made up of 14 amino acids. Germline V gives CDR1 SGHAT, CDR2 FQNNGV. CDR3 in amino acids: CASSLAGVANEQFF. The CDR3 region has the DNA TGTGCCAGCAGCTTAGCGGGAGTTGCCAATGAGCAGTTCTTC.

The chain recombines TRBV19 with TRBJ1-2; the match to TRBD1 covers 9 bases. Per germline, CDR1 LNHDA and CDR2 SQIVND (reference sequence). Germline trimming cut 8 bases from V and 8 bases from J; bases unmatched to any gene: 6. The CDR3 loop spans 12 amino acids. The CDR3 loop reads CASLGQGRGYTF. As DNA, the CDR3 is TGTGCCAGTCTCGGACAGGGGCGAGGCTACACCTTC.

V is TRBV5-1 and J is TRBJ2-2; D assignment may be TRBD1 or TRBD2 (5 bases each). The length of the CDR3 is 14 residues. Germline V gives CDR1 SGHRS, CDR2 YFSETQ. Between the trimmed V and J ends, which lost 0 bases and 7 bases, there was a span of 10 bases. DNA for the CDR3: TGCGCCAGCAGCTTGGTTAGGGACGGCGGGGAGCTGTTTTTT. It translates to CASSLVRDGGELFF.

The chain couples TRBV5-5 to TRBJ2-1; D is possibly TRBD1 (6 bases). Germline V gene sequence: CDR1 SGHKS, CDR2 YYEKEE (reference sequence). This CDR3 has 16 residues. Trimming stripped 2 bases from V and 0 bases from J, with 12 bases between. The CDR3 sequence: CASSFLDRLSYNEQFF. As DNA, the CDR3 is TGTGCCAGCAGCTTCCTTGACAGGCTCTCCTACAATGAGCAGTTCTTC. The full variable domain, rest sourced from reference TRBV5-5 and TRBJ2-1, is DAGVTQSPTHLIKTRGQQVTLRCSPISGHKSVSWYQQVLGQGPQFIFQYYEKEERGRGNFPDRFSARQFPNYSSELNVNALLLGDSALYLCASSFLDRLSYNEQFFGPGTRLTVL.

The chain carries TRBV6-1 and TRBJ2-5; D might be TRBD1 (5 bases). This CDR3 is 15 amino acids long. V gave up 6 bases and J gave up 1 base, with 15 bases separating them. Germline CDR1 is MNHNS and CDR2 is SASEGT. In DNA, the CDR3 is TGTGCCAGCAGAAGGACATCTAGGTCCCAAGAGACCCAGTACTTC. Translating it yields CASRRTSRSQETQYF.

The chain is built from TRBV5-1 and TRBJ1-2; weak D call: TRBD1 (6 bases). Germline CDR1 and CDR2: SGHRS and YFSETQ. This CDR3 is built from 15 residues. Trimming pared 0 bases from V and 8 bases from J, leaving 17 bases between. The CDR3 spells CASSLAERGQTGYTF. In DNA form, the CDR3 reads TGCGCCAGCAGCTTGGCTGAGCGGGGGCAGACCGGCTACACCTTC. Full variable domain (rest looked up from reference TRBV5-1 and TRBJ1-2): KAGVTQTPRYLIKTRGQQVTLSCSPISGHRSVSWYQQTPGQGLQFLFEYFSETQRNKGNFPGRFSGRQFSNSRSEMNVSTLELGDSALYLCASSLAERGQTGYTFGSGTRLTVV.

The chain employs TRBV5-1 and TRBJ2-3, with D possibly matching TRBD1 (6 bases). Germline values: CDR1 SGHRS, CDR2 YFSETQ. The CDR3 covers 12 residues. Deletions cut 0 bases from V and 8 bases from J, with 7 bases between. DNA for the CDR3: TGCGCCAGCAGCTTGGACAGGGTTACGCAGTATTTT. Encoded protein: CASSLDRVTQYF.